This T cell receptor beta chain was sequenced in a study of T cells expressing NK-cell markers (dated by TCRdb to about 2020). Looking at the study overall: Three sorted T-cell subsets (CD3+CD56+NKG2C+, CD3+CD56+NKG2C- and CD3+CD56-NKG2C+) from several donors had their TCR beta-chain repertoires profiled. Among the eight sequenced donors, only one was HCMV-seronegative, while the other seven were HCMV-seropositive. The libraries were sequenced on Illumina HiSeq 2000/2500, MiSeq or NextSeq, producing 2 x 150 bp reads. Randomly selected healthy volunteers, three men and five women, were used as the eight sequenced donors. The investigation overall reported the following: Those dominant clonotypes were again the most abundant among CD3+CD56-NKG2C+ cells in four donors, at about 25-65%. In roughly six donors, the dominant CD3+CD56+NKG2C+ clonotypes were among the top 10 CD8+ clonotypes and accounted for about 1.0-7.5% of CD8+ T cells. Whether the expanded NKG2C-expressing T cell clones were specific for HCMV antigens remained unclear.

With regard to this clonotype: Its antigen remains unidentified.

Sequences MNHNS (CDR1) and SASEGT (CDR2) are obtained from the germline V gene. Including cysteine and phenylalanine, the CDR3 has 15 amino acids. No DNA accompanies this entry. Data came from an Illumina HiSeq 2000. TCR beta cDNA libraries were prepared using 5'RACE template switching, which introduced a universal primer site and unique molecular identifiers. Synthesis of cDNA was primed from the TCR beta constant segment and was followed by two consecutive PCR amplification steps. Per the source publication's procedure: MIGEC was used to demultiplex reads and group the reads by UMI, and MiTCR was used to assemble and quantify clonotypes. To exclude erroneous sequences, only TCR cDNA sequences supported by at least two reads were retained. The tcR package was used for downstream repertoire analysis, with clonotypes matched between fractions based on CDR3 nucleotide sequence plus V segment. VDJmatch was used to annotate antigen specificity against VDJdb, with one amino acid substitution in CDR3 permitted. The reads were reprocessed in TCRdb, with one entry per CDR3 protein sequence and no accompanying DNA. TCRdb, rather than the study authors, made the V and J calls. The table kept for this sample lists about 7,200 distinct CDR3 sequences. In total, the top ten clones hold roughly 57% of the sample.

A commercial ELISA kit detecting HCMV-specific IgG in serum was used to determine HCMV serostatus. Ficoll density gradient centrifugation was used to isolate peripheral blood mononuclear cells from blood. The chain employs TRBV6-1 and TRBJ2-6. The receptor comes from a man aged 18 to 69 in good health. Sequencing used blood T cells: a sorted CD56 or NKG2C T cell subset, CD4+ or CD8+ T cells, or bulk PBMC T cells (not recorded which). CDR3 reads: CASSEEGSGANVLTF.